The present T cell receptor beta chain was sequenced within a study of T cells in Graves' hyperthyroidism and ophthalmopathy. Study findings and constraints: The blood repertoire included most of the expanded thyroid clonotypes above 0.001.

This clonotype has at least ten counts. Its antigen is still unknown. Diagnoses were established using clinical symptoms, serum thyroxine and TRAb, thyroid ultrasound and orbital computed tomography. Authors of the study amplified TCR beta CDR3 regions from RNA transcripts. The TCR CDR3 first-round RT-PCR relied on the HTBI primer set. TCRdb passed the multiplex PCR reads through MiXCR, listing each CDR3 protein once. The sample yields roughly 580,000 distinct CDR3 sequences, just over 45% seen once. Sequencing was carried out using peripheral blood or thyroid tissue (not recorded which). The receptor was derived from a woman aged 18-35 years with Graves' hyperthyroidism.

The CDR3 DNA sequence: TGCAGCGTTTCTGAAGGTTCCGGACCCCTCCACTTT. Protein sequence: CSVSEGSGPLHF. This rearrangement joins TRBV29-1 to TRBJ1-6; D ambiguous. Germline V gives CDR1 SQVTM, CDR2 ANQGSEA. Trimming removed 5 bases from V and 12 bases from J, with 14 bases in between. CDR3 length: 12 amino acids.